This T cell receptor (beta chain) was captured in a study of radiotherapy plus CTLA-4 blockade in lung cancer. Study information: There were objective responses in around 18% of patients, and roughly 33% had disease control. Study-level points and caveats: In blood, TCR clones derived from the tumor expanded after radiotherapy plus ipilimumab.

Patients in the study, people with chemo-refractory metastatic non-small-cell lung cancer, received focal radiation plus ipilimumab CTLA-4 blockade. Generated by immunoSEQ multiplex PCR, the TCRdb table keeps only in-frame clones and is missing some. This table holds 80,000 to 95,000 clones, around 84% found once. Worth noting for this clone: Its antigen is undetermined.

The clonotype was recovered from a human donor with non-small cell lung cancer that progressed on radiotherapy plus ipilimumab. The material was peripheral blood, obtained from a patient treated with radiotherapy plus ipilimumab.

CDR3: CASSLGYEQYV. The DNA of the CDR3 is TGTGCCAGCAGTTTGGGGTACGAGCAGTACGTC. The chain links TRBV28 to TRBJ2-7, with no clear D. CDR3 length: 11 residues. The V and J ends lost 3 bases and 4 bases respectively, with 4 bases between them. Germline V CDR1 and CDR2: MDHEN, SYDVKM.